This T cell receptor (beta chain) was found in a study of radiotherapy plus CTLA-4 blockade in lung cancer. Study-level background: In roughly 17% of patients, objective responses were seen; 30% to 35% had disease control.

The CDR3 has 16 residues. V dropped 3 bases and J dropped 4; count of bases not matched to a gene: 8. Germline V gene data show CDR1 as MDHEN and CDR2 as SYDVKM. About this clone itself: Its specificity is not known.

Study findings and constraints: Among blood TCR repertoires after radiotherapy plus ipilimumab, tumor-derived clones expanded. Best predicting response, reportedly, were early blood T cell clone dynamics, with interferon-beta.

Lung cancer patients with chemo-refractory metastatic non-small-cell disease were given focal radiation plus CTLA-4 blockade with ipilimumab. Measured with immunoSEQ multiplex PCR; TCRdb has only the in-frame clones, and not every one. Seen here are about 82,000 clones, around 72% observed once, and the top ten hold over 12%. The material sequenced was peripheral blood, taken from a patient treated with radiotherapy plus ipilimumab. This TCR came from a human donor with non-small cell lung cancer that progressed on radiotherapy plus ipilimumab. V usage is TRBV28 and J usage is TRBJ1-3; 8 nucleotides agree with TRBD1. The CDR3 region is CASSLSGQGFGNTIYF. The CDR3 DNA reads TGTGCCAGCAGTTTGTCCGGACAGGGTTTCGGAAACACCATATATTTT.